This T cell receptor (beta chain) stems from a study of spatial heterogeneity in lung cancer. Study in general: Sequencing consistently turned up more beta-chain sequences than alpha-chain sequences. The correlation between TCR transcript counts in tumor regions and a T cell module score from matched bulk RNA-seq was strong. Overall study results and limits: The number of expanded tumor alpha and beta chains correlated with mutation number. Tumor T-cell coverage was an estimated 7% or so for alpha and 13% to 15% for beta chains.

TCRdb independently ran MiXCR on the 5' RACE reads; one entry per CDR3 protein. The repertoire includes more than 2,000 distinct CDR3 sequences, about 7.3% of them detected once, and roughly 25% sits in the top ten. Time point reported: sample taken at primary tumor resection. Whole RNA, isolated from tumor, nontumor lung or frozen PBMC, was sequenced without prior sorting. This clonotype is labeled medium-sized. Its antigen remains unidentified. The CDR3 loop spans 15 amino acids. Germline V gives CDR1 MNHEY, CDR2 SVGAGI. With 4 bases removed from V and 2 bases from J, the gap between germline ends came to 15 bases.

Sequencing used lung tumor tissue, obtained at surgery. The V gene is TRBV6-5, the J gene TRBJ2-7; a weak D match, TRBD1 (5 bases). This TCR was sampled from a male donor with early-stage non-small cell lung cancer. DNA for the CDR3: TGTGCCAGCAGTTCCCTGGTGGGGCGAGCCTACGAGCAGTACTTC. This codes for CASSSLVGRAYEQYF.